This entry concerns a single T cell receptor beta chain. This specimen belongs to a study of blood T cell repertoires in COVID-19. As for the study in general: T cells, B-cell-depleted T cells, or PBMCs supplied cDNA or gDNA.

Participants spanned ages about 18 to 100 years and resided in roughly 26 US areas. Participant-given clinical history determined each cohort assignment. Donors in Cohort 3 who had recovered were those with two negative PCRs, healthcare professional clearance, or resolution of their symptoms. Assay: immunoSEQ multiplex PCR; the TCRdb copy retains only in-frame clones and omits some. Of about 330,000 clones in the sample, about 90% are singletons; the top ten hold less than 6.5%. Germline CDR1 and CDR2: WSHSY and SAAADI. The CDR3 is 14 residues long. V lost 6 bases and J lost 6, with 17 bases in between.

The sample comprised PBMCs or T cells enriched from blood (not recorded which). The receptor comes from a man aged 25 to 45 who had recovered from COVID-19. V is TRBV10-2 and J is TRBJ1-1, with D tentatively TRBD1 (6 bases). CDR3 region: CASSPTRQASEAFF. CDR3 coding DNA: TGCGCCAGCAGCCCTACCCGACAGGCTTCTGAAGCTTTCTTT.